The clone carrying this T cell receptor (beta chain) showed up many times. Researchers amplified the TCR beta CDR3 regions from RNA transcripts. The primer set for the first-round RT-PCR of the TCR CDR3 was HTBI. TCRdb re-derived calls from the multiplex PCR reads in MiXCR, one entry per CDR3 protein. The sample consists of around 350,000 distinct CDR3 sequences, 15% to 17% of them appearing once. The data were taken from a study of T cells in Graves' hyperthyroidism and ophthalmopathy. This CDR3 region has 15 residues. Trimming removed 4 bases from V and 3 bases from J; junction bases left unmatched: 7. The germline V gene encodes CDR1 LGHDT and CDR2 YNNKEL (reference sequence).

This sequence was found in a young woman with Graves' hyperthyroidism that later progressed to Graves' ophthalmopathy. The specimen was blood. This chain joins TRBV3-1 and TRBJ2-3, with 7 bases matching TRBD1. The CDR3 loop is CASSPQTGITDTQYF. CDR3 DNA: TGTGCCAGCAGCCCACAGACAGGGATAACAGATACGCAGTATTTT.